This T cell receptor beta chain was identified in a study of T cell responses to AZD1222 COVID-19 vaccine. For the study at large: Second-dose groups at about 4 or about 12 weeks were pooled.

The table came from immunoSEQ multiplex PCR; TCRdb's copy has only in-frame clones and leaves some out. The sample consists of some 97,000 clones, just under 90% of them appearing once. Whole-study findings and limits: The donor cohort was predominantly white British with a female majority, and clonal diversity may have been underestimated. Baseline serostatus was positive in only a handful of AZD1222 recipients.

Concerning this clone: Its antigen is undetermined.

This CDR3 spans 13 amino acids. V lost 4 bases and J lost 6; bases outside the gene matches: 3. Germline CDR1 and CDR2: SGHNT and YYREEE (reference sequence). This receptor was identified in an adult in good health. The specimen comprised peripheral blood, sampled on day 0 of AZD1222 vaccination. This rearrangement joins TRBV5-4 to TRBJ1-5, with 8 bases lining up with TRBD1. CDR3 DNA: TGTGCCAGCAGCGCGGACAGGGCTCAGCCCCAGCATTTT. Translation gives CASSADRAQPQHF.